A few counts support the clone carrying this T cell receptor (beta chain). Its specificity is unknown. This entry belongs to a study of beta chain features in type 1 diabetes. General observations from the study: TCRB CDR3s from Type 1 diabetes patients were moderately but significantly shorter in all four CD4+ subsets.

Sorted CD4+ subsets: naive, central memory, regulatory, stem cell-like memory (CD45RO/CCR7/CD25/CD127/CD95/CD27 panel). The CDR3 sequence is 14 residues long. Trimming left V 4 bases short and J 3 bases short, with 13 bases between. Per germline, CDR1 SQVTM and CDR2 ANQGSEA. Expressed TCRB transcripts were sequenced because the isolated RNA had all been reverse transcribed beforehand. TCRdb's copy holds only in-frame clones and misses some; the assay was immunoSEQ multiplex PCR. The sample shows 130,000 or so clones, 16% of them seen only once. The chain employs TRBV29-1 and TRBJ1-5; D gene uncertain. The origin of this receptor is a man younger than 45 with type 1 diabetes. The sequenced material came from central memory CD4+ T cells from blood. The CDR3 DNA reads as TGCAGCGTTGTAGTGGGAGGAGACAATCAGCCCCAGCATTTT. This codes for CSVVVGGDNQPQHF.